These T cell receptor beta chains were read from a single sample in a study of cytomegalovirus exposure and HLA in healthy donors. Only in-frame clones appear in the TCRdb table, and some are missing; sequencing was by immunoSEQ multiplex PCR. The sample holds tens of thousands of clones; around 77% are singletons and the top ten take less than 10%. The material sequenced was PBMCs. These receptor sequences come from a woman aged 25 to 39 in good health and CMV-seropositive. CDR3s include the opening cysteine and the closing phenylalanine or tryptophan. A D gene is named only where the DNA matches it firmly. Clone size, where shown, is once, few, many, or a class for clones that have expanded.

D gene	V gene	clone size	J gene	CDR3 DNA	CDR3 protein
.	TRBV5-8	.	TRBJ2-7	TGTGCCGAATCCCCTCCTCGGGGGACTGGCTACGAGCAGTACTTC	CAESPPRGTGYEQYF
.	TRBV7-6	.	TRBJ1-1	TGTGCCAGCAGCTTAGTTCCAGGCCCTGAAGCTTTCTTT	CASSLVPGPEAFF
.	TRBV6-1	once	TRBJ1-6	TGTGCCAGCAGTGAAGCAGGGGCGGCTTCACCCCTCCACTTT	CASSEAGAASPLHF
.	TRBV2	once	TRBJ1-5	TGTGCCAGCAGTGACTGGCAGGCGTACAATCAGCCCCAGCATTTT	CASSDWQAYNQPQHF
.	TRBV7-6	.	TRBJ1-3	TGTGCCAGCAGCTTCCCGGGAGGATCGAGCTCTGGAAACACCATATATTTT	CASSFPGGSSSGNTIYF
TRBD2	TRBV7-9	.	TRBJ2-1	TGTGCCAGCAGCTCTCCGGGACTAGGAATTAAAAATGAGCAGTTCTTC	CASSSPGLGIKNEQFF
.	TRBV5-6	.	TRBJ2-7	TGTGCCAGCAGCTTCCCGTCGACGGGGATCTACGAGCAGTACTTC	CASSFPSTGIYEQYF
TRBD1	TRBV6-5	.	TRBJ2-1	TGTGCCAGCAGCCCGACAGGGGTGGCCTACAATGAGCAGTTCTTC	CASSPTGVAYNEQFF
TRBD1	TRBV5-4	.	TRBJ2-5	TGTGCCAGCAGCTTGGGGGGACAGGGGGCGAGTTCCAGGAGGACCCAGTACTTC	CASSLGGQGASSRRTQYF
.	TRBV7-9	.	TRBJ1-3	TGTTCCAGCAGCTTGATACCGAACTCGGCTGGAAACACCATATATTTT	CSSSLIPNSAGNTIYF
.	TRBV20-1	.	TRBJ1-2	TGCAGCGCGAGGCTTTTATATGGCTACACCTTC	CSARLLYGYTF
.	TRBV7-9	.	TRBJ1-1	TGTTCCAGCAGCTTCGGACAGCAGCCCGCTTTCTTT	CSSSFGQQPAFF
TRBD1	TRBV19	few	TRBJ1-5	TGTGCCAGTAGTACTGGGACAGGGGTTGGGCAGCCCCAGCATTTT	CASSTGTGVGQPQHF
.	TRBV11-3	.	TRBJ2-3	TGTGCCAGCAGCTTAGGAGGCGGGGCTCTCACAGATACGCAGTATTTT	CASSLGGGALTDTQYF
TRBD1	TRBV7-9	.	TRBJ1-4	TGTGCCAGCAGCTCGACAGGGTTCTATGAAAAACTGTTTTTT	CASSSTGFYEKLFF
.	TRBV6-5	.	TRBJ1-2	TGTGCCAGCAGTTACTCGACTAGAGGGAGCTATGGCTACACCTTC	CASSYSTRGSYGYTF
.	TRBV5-1	.	TRBJ2-5	TGCGCCAGCAGCTTGGGTCGGCCTAGTCGACAAGAGACCCAGTACTTC	CASSLGRPSRQETQYF
.	TRBV10-3	.	TRBJ2-1	TGTGCCATCAACCAAAGGGACTTAGAAAATGAGCAGTTCTTC	CAINQRDLENEQFF
.	TRBV11-2	.	TRBJ2-2	TGTGCCAGCAGCTTAAGGGGTTCTCCACTGACCACCGGGGAGCTGTTTTTT	CASSLRGSPLTTGELFF
.	TRBV28	.	TRBJ2-5	TGTGCCAGCAGGGTAGAAGAGACCCAGTACTTC	CASRVEETQYF
.	TRBV10-1	.	TRBJ1-1	TGCGCCAGCAGTGAGGGGCAGGGGAACACTGAAGCTTTCTTT	CASSEGQGNTEAFF
.	TRBV19	.	TRBJ1-2	TGTGCCAGTAGTGTCTGGACAGACGCTAACTATGGCTACACCTTC	CASSVWTDANYGYTF
.	TRBV11-2	.	TRBJ1-1	TGTGCCAGCAGCTTAGTAGGGCAGGGAACTTTGGGCACTGAAGCTTTCTTT	CASSLVGQGTLGTEAFF
.	TRBV5-4	.	TRBJ1-2	TGTGCCAGCAGCTCCCCGCCGGATCAAACTAGGGGCTACACCTTC	CASSSPPDQTRGYTF
.	TRBV2	.	TRBJ1-1	TGTGCCAGCAGTACGGGGAGGGACACTGAAGCTTTCTTT	CASSTGRDTEAFF
.	TRBV2	.	TRBJ2-7	TGTGCCAGCAGTGAAGCGAAGCTCGAGCAGTACTTC	CASSEAKLEQYF
TRBD1	TRBV5-1	.	TRBJ2-7	TGCGCCAGCAGCTTGGGGGGACAGGGCACCTACGAGCAGTACTTC	CASSLGGQGTYEQYF
.	TRBV7-3	.	TRBJ2-7	TGTGCCAGCAGCTTATTCTCTGGGGCGGAATACGAGCAGTACTTC	CASSLFSGAEYEQYF
TRBD2	TRBV29-1	.	TRBJ2-5	TGCAGCGGGGGCGGGGGGGCGCAAGAGACCCAGTACTTC	CSGGGGAQETQYF
TRBD2	TRBV27	.	TRBJ2-3	TGTGCCAGCAGTTTATCGGCGGGAGGGCCGAGAAATACGCAGTATTTT	CASSLSAGGPRNTQYF
TRBD1	TRBV23-1	once	TRBJ1-5	TGCGCCAGCAGTCACCCGGACAGGGAAAGTAGATCAAATCAGCCCCAGCATTTT	CASSHPDRESRSNQPQHF
.	TRBV7-9	.	TRBJ1-1	TGTGCCACCGTAAACACCACTGAAGCTTTCTTT	CATVNTTEAFF
TRBD1	TRBV29-1	once	TRBJ1-2	TGCAGCGGACTTACGGGACAGACTAACTATGGCTACACCTTC	CSGLTGQTNYGYTF
TRBD2	TRBV6-5	.	TRBJ2-1	TGTGCCAGCGGACTAGCGGGAGTTAATGAGCAGTTCTTC	CASGLAGVNEQFF
TRBD1	TRBV30	.	TRBJ1-3	TGTGCCTGGAGTGGGCCCAGACAGGGGCCGAGCTCTGGAAACACCATATATTTT	CAWSGPRQGPSSGNTIYF
TRBD2	TRBV10-1	.	TRBJ2-1	TGCGCCAGCAGTGAGGGTGCGGGAGGGCCCTATGAGCAGTTCTTC	CASSEGAGGPYEQFF
TRBD1	TRBV18	.	TRBJ2-5	TGTGCCAGCTCACCACCTACACGACAGGGGGTTAAGGAGACCCAGTACTTC	CASSPPTRQGVKETQYF
.	TRBV7-9	.	TRBJ1-1	TGTGCCAGCAGCTTAGTACAGGCGAACACTGAAGCTTTCTTT	CASSLVQANTEAFF
.	TRBV4-1	.	TRBJ2-7	TGCGCCAGCAGCTACCCTGGGGCGACCACCACCGAGCAGTACTTC	CASSYPGATTTEQYF
.	TRBV5-1	.	TRBJ1-4	TGCGCCAGCAGCTTGGAGTGGAGGAATGAAAAACTGTTTTTT	CASSLEWRNEKLFF
TRBD2	TRBV5-6	.	TRBJ2-1	TGTGCCAGCAGGGGGGCGGGGGGGAGTGAGCAGTTCTTC	CASRGAGGSEQFF
TRBD2	TRBV5-4	.	TRBJ2-2	TGTGCCAGCAGCCCTATGGAGGCGGGAGGGCCCTCGAACACCGGGGAGCTGTTTTTT	CASSPMEAGGPSNTGELFF
TRBD2	TRBV6-5	.	TRBJ2-1	TGTGCCAGCAGAGAGGGAGCGGGAGGATGTGAGCAGTTCTTC	CASREGAGGCEQFF
.	TRBV29-1	.	TRBJ2-7	TGCAGCGTTGCGTCCCGGCAGGCAAACCGGGAGCAGTACTTC	CSVASRQANREQYF
.	TRBV11-2	.	TRBJ2-7	TGTGCCAGCAGCTTAGCGCAGGGAACGGCTTCCTACGAGCAGTACTTC	CASSLAQGTASYEQYF
.	TRBV11-2	.	TRBJ2-5	TGTGCCAGCAGCTTAGGAGTCGGGGGAGAGACCCAGTACTTC	CASSLGVGGETQYF
TRBD2	TRBV2	.	TRBJ2-2	TGTGCCAGCAGTGAACGCGCGGGCGGAGCGGGAGTCAGCACCGGGGAGCTGTTTTTT	CASSERAGGAGVSTGELFF
TRBD2	TRBV7-2	.	TRBJ2-1	TGTGCCAGCAGCCGGACTAGCGGACCCTACAATGAGCAGTTCTTC	CASSRTSGPYNEQFF
TRBD1	TRBV18	.	TRBJ1-2	TGTGCCAGCTCTCCCGGGACAGGGGCCACTTATGGCTACACCTTC	CASSPGTGATYGYTF
.	TRBV5-1	.	TRBJ1-3	TGCGCCAGCAGCTTTGGTTTTTCGAGTGCCTCTGGAAACACCATATATTTT	CASSFGFSSASGNTIYF
.	TRBV7-9	.	TRBJ1-1	TGTTCCAGCAGCTTATACAGGGCTGAAGCTTTCTTT	CSSSLYRAEAFF
TRBD2	TRBV19	.	TRBJ2-3	TGTGCCAGTAGTATAGTTCCTAGCGGGACGGATACGCAGTATTTT	CASSIVPSGTDTQYF
.	TRBV14	.	TRBJ2-5	TGTGCCAGCAGCCAAGAGGGCCGAGCGGGAGAGACCCAGTACTTC	CASSQEGRAGETQYF
TRBD1	TRBV19	.	TRBJ2-5	TGTGCCAGTAGGCGGAGGACAGGCCTGGGGTCCCAGTACTTC	CASRRRTGLGSQYF
.	TRBV2	.	TRBJ2-7	TGTGCCAGCAGCCCCGGTGCGGCGGGCAACAACGAGCAGTACTTC	CASSPGAAGNNEQYF
TRBD1	TRBV4-1	.	TRBJ2-7	TGCGCCAGCAGCCCGGGACAGGCGACATACGAGCAGTACTTC	CASSPGQATYEQYF
.	TRBV5-6	.	TRBJ2-5	TGTGCCAGCAGCTTGCGGGGTGGTGTAGAGACCCAGTACTTC	CASSLRGGVETQYF